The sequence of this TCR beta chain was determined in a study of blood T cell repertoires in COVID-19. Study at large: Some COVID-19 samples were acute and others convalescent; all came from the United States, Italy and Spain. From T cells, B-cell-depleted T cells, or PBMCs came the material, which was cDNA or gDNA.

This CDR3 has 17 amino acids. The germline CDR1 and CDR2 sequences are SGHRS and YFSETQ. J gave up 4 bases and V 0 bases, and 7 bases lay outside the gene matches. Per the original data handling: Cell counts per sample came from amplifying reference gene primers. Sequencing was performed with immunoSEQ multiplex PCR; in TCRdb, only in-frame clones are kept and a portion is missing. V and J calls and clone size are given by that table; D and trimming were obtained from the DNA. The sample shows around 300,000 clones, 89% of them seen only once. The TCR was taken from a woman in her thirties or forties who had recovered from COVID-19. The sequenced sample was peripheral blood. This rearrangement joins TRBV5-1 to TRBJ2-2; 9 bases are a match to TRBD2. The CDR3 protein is CASSLAVLAGSTGELFF. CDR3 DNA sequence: TGCGCCAGCAGCTTGGCCGTCCTAGCGGGAAGCACCGGGGAGCTGTTTTTT.